The clone carrying this T cell receptor (beta chain) was detected a few times. This sample was taken from a study of Ad26.COV2.S vaccination and SARS-CoV-2 variants. Germline V gene data show CDR1 as SEHNR and CDR2 as FQNEAQ (reference sequence). V lost 0 bases to trimming and J lost 8 bases, with 19 bases between them. The CDR3 has 16 residues. The assay was immunoSEQ multiplex PCR, and TCRdb's table has in-frame clones only and misses some. Counted here are roughly 380,000 clones, over 75% occurring once; the ten biggest clones make up roughly 3.2%. The sample's treatment: 19 received Ad26.COV2.S at low or high dose, single or two shots; 5 received placebo; per-sample allocation not given. Sampling was performed 63 days after the first vaccine or placebo injection.

Here the sequenced sample was peripheral blood, taken in a trial of Ad26.COV2.S vaccine versus placebo. This clonotype was obtained from a person between 18 and 59 years old who received the Ad26.COV2.S COVID-19 vaccine or a placebo. The rearrangement joins TRBV7-9 to TRBJ1-2; D might be TRBD1 (5 bases). The CDR3 is CASSLAMQGLIDGYTF. The CDR3 coding sequence is TGTGCCAGCAGCTTAGCAATGCAGGGATTAATTGACGGCTACACCTTC.